There are a few counts of the clone carrying this T cell receptor (beta chain). Its antigen is as yet unknown. Making use of molecular barcodes, quantitative 5'-RACE generated TCR beta libraries. One entry per CDR3 protein, called by TCRdb with MiXCR from the 5' RACE reads. The table shows a few hundred thousand distinct CDR3 sequences, with 8% occurring only once. CDR3 size: 15 residues. V lost 0 bases and J lost 6; bases outside the gene matches: 2. CDR1 SGHRS and CDR2 YFSETQ come from the germline V gene. The sample comes from a study of CD8 T cells in ankylosing spondylitis. Regarding the study as a whole: Clones tied to disease were said to be significantly enriched in matched ankylosing spondylitis synovial fluid. Ankylosing spondylitis blood appeared to carry a characteristic TCR beta motif of under ten highly homologous variants. Earlier reports found some motif variants in synovial fluid and blood in reactive arthritis. Relatively scarce in peripheral blood, disease-linked clones were CD8+.

J is TRBJ2-2 and V is TRBV5-1; 10 nucleotides align to TRBD2. This TCR was recovered from a male donor with ankylosing spondylitis. The sample was blood, either unsorted or a sorted T cell fraction (not recorded which). CDR3 nucleotide sequence: TGCGCCAGCAGCTTGGAGGGGACTAGCGCCGGGGAGCTGTTTTTT. Translated: CASSLEGTSAGELFF.